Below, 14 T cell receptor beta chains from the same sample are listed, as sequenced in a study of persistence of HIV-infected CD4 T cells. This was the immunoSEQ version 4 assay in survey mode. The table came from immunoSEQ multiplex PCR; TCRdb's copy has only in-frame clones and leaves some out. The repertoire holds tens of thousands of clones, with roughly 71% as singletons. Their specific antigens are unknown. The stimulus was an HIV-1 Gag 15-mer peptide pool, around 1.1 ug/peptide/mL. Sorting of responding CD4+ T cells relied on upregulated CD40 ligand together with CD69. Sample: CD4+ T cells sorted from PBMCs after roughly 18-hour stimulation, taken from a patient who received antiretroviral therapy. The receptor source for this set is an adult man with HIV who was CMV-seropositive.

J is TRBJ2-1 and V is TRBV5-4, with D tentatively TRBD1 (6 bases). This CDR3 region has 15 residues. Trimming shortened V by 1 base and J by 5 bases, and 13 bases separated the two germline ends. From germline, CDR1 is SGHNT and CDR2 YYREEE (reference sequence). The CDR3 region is CASSLSTGRNNEQFF. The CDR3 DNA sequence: TGTGCCAGCAGCTTGAGCACAGGGAGAAACAATGAGCAGTTCTTC. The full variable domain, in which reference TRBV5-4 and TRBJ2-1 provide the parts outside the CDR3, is ETGVTQSPTHLIKTRGQQVTLRCSSQSGHNTVSWYQQALGQGPQFIFQYYREEENGRGNFPPRFSGLQFPNYSSELNVNALELDDSALYLCASSLSTGRNNEQFFGPGTRLTVL.

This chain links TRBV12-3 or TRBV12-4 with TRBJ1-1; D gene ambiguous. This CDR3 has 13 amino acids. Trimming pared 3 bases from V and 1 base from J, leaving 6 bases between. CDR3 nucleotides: TGTGCCAGCAGTTTGTACAAGAACACTGAAGCTTTCTTT. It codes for CASSLYKNTEAFF.

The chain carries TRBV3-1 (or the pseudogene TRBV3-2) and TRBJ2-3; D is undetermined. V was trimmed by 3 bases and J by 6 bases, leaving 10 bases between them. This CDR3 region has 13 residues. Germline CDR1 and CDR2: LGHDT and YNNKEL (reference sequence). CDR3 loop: CASSQLARDTQYF. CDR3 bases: TGTGCCAGCAGCCAGCTCGCGCGGGATACGCAGTATTTT.

The CDR3 DNA reads as TGTGCCAGCAGCTTGATTAGGCCCGAGGAGAATTCACCCCTCCACTTT. It codes for CASSLIRPEENSPLHF. The chain carries TRBV5-5 and TRBJ1-6, with D hard to call. The CDR3 is made up of 16 amino acids. Per germline, CDR1 SGHKS and CDR2 YYEKEE (reference sequence). V lost 1 base and J 7 bases, leaving 15 bases between the germline ends.

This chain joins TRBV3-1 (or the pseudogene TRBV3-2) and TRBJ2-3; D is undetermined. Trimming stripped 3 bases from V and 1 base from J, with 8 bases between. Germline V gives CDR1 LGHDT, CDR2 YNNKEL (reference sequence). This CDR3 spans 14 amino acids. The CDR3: CASSHTSGTDTQYF. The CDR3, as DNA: TGTGCCAGCAGCCATACGAGCGGCACAGATACGCAGTATTTT.

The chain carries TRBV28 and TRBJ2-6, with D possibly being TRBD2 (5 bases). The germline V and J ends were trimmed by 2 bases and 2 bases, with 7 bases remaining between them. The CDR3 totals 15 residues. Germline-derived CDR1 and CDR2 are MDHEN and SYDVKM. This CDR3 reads CASSLTRAGANVLTF. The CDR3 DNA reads TGTGCCAGCAGTTTAACGAGGGCTGGGGCCAACGTCCTGACTTTC.

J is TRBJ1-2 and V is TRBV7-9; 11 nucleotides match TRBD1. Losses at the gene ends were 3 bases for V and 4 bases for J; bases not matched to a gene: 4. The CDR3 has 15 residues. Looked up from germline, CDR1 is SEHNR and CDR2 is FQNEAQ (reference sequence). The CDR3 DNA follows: TGTGCCAGCAGCTTGGGACAGGGGGGGATCTATGGCTACACCTTC. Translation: CASSLGQGGIYGYTF.

The CDR3 bases are TGCGCCAGCAGTTTTGGCGGCGGGGGTACAGATACGCAGTATTTT. It yields the protein CASSFGGGGTDTQYF. The rearrangement links TRBV10-2 to TRBJ2-3, with 7 bases fitting TRBD2. The ends lost 5 bases at V and 3 bases at J; junction bases unmatched: 8. Germline-derived CDR1 and CDR2 are WSHSY and SAAADI. CDR3 length: 15 amino acids.

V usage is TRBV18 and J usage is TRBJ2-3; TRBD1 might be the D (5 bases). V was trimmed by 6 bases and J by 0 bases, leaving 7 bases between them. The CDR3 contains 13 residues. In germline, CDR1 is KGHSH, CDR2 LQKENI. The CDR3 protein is CASSKGSTDTQYF. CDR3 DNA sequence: TGTGCCAGCTCCAAGGGGAGCACAGATACGCAGTATTTT.

This CDR3 reads CASSLGAGGFSSEQYF. In DNA, the CDR3 is TGTGCCAGCAGTTTAGGAGCGGGGGGGTTCTCAAGCGAGCAGTACTTC. The chain couples TRBV27 to TRBJ2-7, with 10 bases fitting TRBD2. CDR3 length: 16 residues. The germline gives CDR1 MNHEY, CDR2 SMNVEV (reference sequence). Trimming removed 2 bases from V and 6 bases from J; junction bases left unmatched: 10.

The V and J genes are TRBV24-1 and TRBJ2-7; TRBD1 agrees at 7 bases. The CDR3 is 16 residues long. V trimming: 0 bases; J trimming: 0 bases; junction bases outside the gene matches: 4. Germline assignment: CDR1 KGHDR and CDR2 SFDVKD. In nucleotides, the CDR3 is TGTGCCACCAGTGATTTGAAGGGGGACAGCTCCTACGAGCAGTACTTC. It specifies CATSDLKGDSSYEQYF.

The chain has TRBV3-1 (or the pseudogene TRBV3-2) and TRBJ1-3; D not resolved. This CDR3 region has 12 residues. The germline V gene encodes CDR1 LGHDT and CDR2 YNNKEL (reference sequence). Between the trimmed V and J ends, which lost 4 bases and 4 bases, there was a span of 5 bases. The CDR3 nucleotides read TGTGCCAGCAGCCTCACGGGAAACACCATATATTTT. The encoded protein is CASSLTGNTIYF.

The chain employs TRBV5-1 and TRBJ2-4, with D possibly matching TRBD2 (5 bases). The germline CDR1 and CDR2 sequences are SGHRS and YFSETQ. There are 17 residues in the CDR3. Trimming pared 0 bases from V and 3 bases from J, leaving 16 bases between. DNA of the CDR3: TGCGCCAGCAGCTTGGAACCAGAGGGAGTCGTCAAAAACATTCAGTACTTC. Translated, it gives CASSLEPEGVVKNIQYF.

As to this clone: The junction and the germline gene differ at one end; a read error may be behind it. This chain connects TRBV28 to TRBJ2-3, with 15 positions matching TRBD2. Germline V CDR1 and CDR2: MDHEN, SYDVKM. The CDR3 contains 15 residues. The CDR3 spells CASTPGTSGGSLEVF. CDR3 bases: TGTGCCAGCACCCCCGGGACTAGCGGGGGGTCTCTAGAGGTTTTT.